Listed below are T cell receptor beta chains from one sample, sequenced in a study of T cells in Graves' hyperthyroidism and ophthalmopathy. MiXCR, applied by TCRdb to the multiplex PCR reads, yields one record per CDR3 protein. The sample has 480,000 or so distinct CDR3 sequences; approximately 48% are singletons. The material sequenced was peripheral blood or thyroid tissue (not recorded which). The source is an adult woman with Graves' disease, either hyperthyroidism or ophthalmopathy (not recorded which). The CDR3 runs from the conserved cysteine through the conserved F or W. The D gene is left open where the match is weak. Expanded clones get a size class; other rows say once, few or many, or leave the size out.

V	D	size	J	DNA	CDR3
TRBV20-1	TRBD1	many	TRBJ2-5	TGCAGTGCCCGTGCGGTGCCGGGACAGGGGGAGATCCTCCAAGAGACCCAGTACTTC	CSARAVPGQGEILQETQYF
TRBV7-3	TRBD2	.	TRBJ2-5	TGTGCCAGCAGCTTAACGGGACTAACGAACACCGGGGAGACCCAGTACTTC	CASSLTGLTNTGETQYF
TRBV7-9	.	.	TRBJ1-1	TGTGCCAGCAGCAAATTCGCGGGAGCTTTCTTT	CASSKFAGAFF
TRBV15	.	many	TRBJ1-4	TGTGCCACCAGCAGAGATCGAGGGACGGGTGAAAAACTGTTTTTT	CATSRDRGTGEKLFF
TRBV15	.	few	TRBJ1-5	TGTGCCACCAGCAGAGTACGAGGGAGGGCGCAGCCCCAGCATTTT	CATSRVRGRAQPQHF
TRBV9	.	.	TRBJ1-2	TGTGCCAGCAGCTTAATGATCATCCCCTATGGCTACACCTTC	CASSLMIIPYGYTF
TRBV15	.	.	TRBJ1-5	TGTGCCACCAGTGGTGGTCACCCTAATCAGCCCCAGCATTTT	CATSGGHPNQPQHF
TRBV6-1	.	.	TRBJ1-2	TGTGCCAGCAGAGCCCCGTCGCTCACGGGGTATCGGCTTGGCTACACCTTC	CASRAPSLTGYRLGYTF
TRBV7-8	.	.	TRBJ1-2	TGTGCCAGCAGCTATGCAACCCGAGGAGCTTATGGCTACACCTTC	CASSYATRGAYGYTF
TRBV15	.	few	TRBJ1-5	TGTGCCATTGCGAGTAGGGGGAATCAGCCCCAGCATTTT	CAIASRGNQPQHF
TRBV10-3	.	many	TRBJ1-6	TGTGCCATCGGGGGGTATGAAAATTCACCCCTCCACTTT	CAIGGYENSPLHF
TRBV10-2	.	.	TRBJ2-1	TGCGCCAGCTCAAACAGCGGAAGGCAGTTCTTC	CASSNSGRQFF
TRBV29-1	.	.	TRBJ1-1	TGCAGCGGTGGACAGATGAACACTGAAGCTTTCTTT	CSGGQMNTEAFF
TRBV12-3/TRBV12-4	TRBD1	many	TRBJ1-1	TGTGCCAGCAGTCCAACCACAGGGGGTGCCACTGAAGCTTTCTTT	CASSPTTGGATEAFF
TRBV9	.	.	TRBJ2-5	TGTGCCAGCAGCGTAGGTCAGGGTACCCGGGAGACCCAGTACTTC	CASSVGQGTRETQYF
TRBV10-3	TRBD1	few	TRBJ1-2	TGTGCCATCAGCGGACAGGGCAACGATGGCTACACCTTC	CAISGQGNDGYTF
TRBV19	.	many	TRBJ1-2	TGTGCCAGTAGTCGAGACAGGACGTATGGCTACACCTTC	CASSRDRTYGYTF
TRBV6-5	.	many	TRBJ1-2	TGTGCCAGCAGTTACAGAAGTATGCACTATGGCTACACCTTC	CASSYRSMHYGYTF
TRBV10-2	TRBD1	few	TRBJ1-1	TGCGCCAGCACTTACGGGACAGCTGAAGCTTTCTTT	CASTYGTAEAFF
TRBV20-1	.	many	TRBJ2-7	TGCAGTGCTAGCAGGCCCTACGAGCAGTACTTC	CSASRPYEQYF
TRBV10-3	.	.	TRBJ1-5	TGTGCCTGGTATGTCGCGGACCAGGGTTTTACTAGCAATCAGCCCCAGCATTTT	CAWYVADQGFTSNQPQHF
TRBV2	.	many	TRBJ1-5	TGTGCCAGCAGTGAAGACAGGGTGATAGTTCAGCCCCAGCATTTT	CASSEDRVIVQPQHF
TRBV28	TRBD1	.	TRBJ1-2	TGTGCCAGCAGTTCCCCCGGGACAGGGGGCGGCTACACCTTC	CASSSPGTGGGYTF
TRBV7-8	TRBD1	many	TRBJ1-3	TGTGCCAGCTCCAGTCCGGGACAGTTCTCTGGAAACACCATATATTTT	CASSSPGQFSGNTIYF
TRBV6-1	TRBD1	many	TRBJ1-5	TGTGCCAGCAGTGACGGGACAGTTTATAGCAATCAGCCCCAGCATTTT	CASSDGTVYSNQPQHF
TRBV20-1	TRBD1	many	TRBJ1-5	TGCAGTGCTAGAGATCTTGAGACAGGGGGCAATCAGCCCCAGCATTTT	CSARDLETGGNQPQHF
TRBV2	TRBD1	.	TRBJ1-1	TGTGCCAGTTTACAGACAGGGGGAGTAACTTTCTTT	CASLQTGGVTFF
TRBV19	.	few	TRBJ2-5	TGTGCCAAGAGACCGGGACGAGAGACCCAGTACTTC	CAKRPGRETQYF
TRBV11-2	.	.	TRBJ2-7	TGTGCCAGCAGCTTAGCTATAGGGGCCCCCTACGAGCAGTACTTC	CASSLAIGAPYEQYF
TRBV6-1	.	.	TRBJ2-7	TGTGCCAGCAGTGCAAGGACAGATTCCTACGAGCAGTACTTC	CASSARTDSYEQYF
TRBV11-2	.	.	TRBJ1-2	TGTGCCAGCACCCCACTCCCTAACTATGGCTACACCTTC	CASTPLPNYGYTF
TRBV12-3/TRBV12-4	.	many	TRBJ1-1	TGTGCCAGCAGTTTAAACTTTCTTGAAGCTTTCTTT	CASSLNFLEAFF
TRBV20-1	.	.	TRBJ1-1	TGCAGTGCTAGACTAGAGAACAGGAACACTGAAGCTTTCTTT	CSARLENRNTEAFF
TRBV20-1	TRBD2	many	TRBJ2-7	TGCAGTGCTAGAGAAGGGGCGGGAGCGGGTTACGAGCAGTACTTC	CSAREGAGAGYEQYF
TRBV11-2	TRBD1	.	TRBJ2-5	TGTGCCAGCAGCCACCGGGACAGGTCGACGGAGACCCAGTACTTC	CASSHRDRSTETQYF
TRBV18	TRBD1	.	TRBJ2-7	TGTGCCAGCTCAGACCTCACAGGGGTCTACGAGCAGTACTTC	CASSDLTGVYEQYF
TRBV30	.	.	TRBJ2-5	TGTGCCTGGGCCAGGGCAGTACAAGAGACCCAGTACTTC	CAWARAVQETQYF
TRBV7-2	.	.	TRBJ1-4	TGTGCCAGCAGCTTAGGAGGGGGGAAACTGTTTTTT	CASSLGGGKLFF